Detailed here is one T cell receptor (beta chain). The study recruited people aged roughly 18 to 95 years across approximately 24 US areas. The V gene end was trimmed by 5 bases and the J gene end by 7 bases; junction bases not matched to a gene: 5. The germline gives CDR1 MDHEN, CDR2 SYDVKM. The CDR3 has 15 amino acids. In the original analysis: Amplification of reference gene primers provided the estimated nucleated cell counts. The repertoire was sequenced with immunoSEQ multiplex PCR; TCRdb's copy has only in-frame clones and lacks some. V, J and clone size derive from that table, while D and trimming were established from the DNA sequence. The table includes roughly 430,000 clones, 88% detected once. This specimen belongs to a study of blood T cell repertoires in COVID-19. The wider study: Sites in the United States, Italy and Spain provided acute and convalescent COVID-19 samples.

The chain uses TRBV28 and TRBJ1-6; 10 nucleotides agree with TRBD1. Sequencing was done on a sample of PBMCs or T cells enriched from blood (not recorded which). The receptor was isolated from a woman aged 35 to 49 with acute COVID-19. The CDR3 sequence is CASSPRTGGNSPLHF. As DNA, the CDR3 is TGTGCCAGCAGTCCCAGGACAGGGGGAAATTCACCCCTCCACTTT.